This passage covers 23 T cell receptor beta chains from one sample sequenced in a study of cytomegalovirus exposure and HLA in healthy donors. Amplification used 60 Vbeta primers and 13 Jbeta primers. The protocol was immunoSEQ multiplex PCR, while the TCRdb copy is restricted to in-frame clones and leaves out a portion. The sample carries 100,000 to 150,000 clones, more than 9% recorded once. Sequencing input: PBMCs. These receptors were taken from a young woman in good health and CMV-seropositive.

This clone has only a few counts. This CDR3 reads CASSSARPGLNTEAFF. The CDR3 bases are TGTGCCAGCAGCTCGGCCCGCCCAGGATTGAACACTGAAGCTTTCTTT. The rearrangement joins TRBV13 to TRBJ1-1, with D unresolved. V was shortened by 4 bases and J by 0 bases, with 15 bases between the two germline ends. Germline V gene sequence: CDR1 PRHDT, CDR2 FYEKMQ (reference sequence). The CDR3 loop spans 16 amino acids.

The chain combines TRBV6-1 with TRBJ1-4; D may be TRBD1 (5 bases). V lost 3 bases and J 15 bases, leaving 17 bases between the germline ends. The length of the CDR3 is 13 residues. Germline loops: CDR1 MNHNS, CDR2 SASEGT. The CDR3, as DNA: TGTGCCAGCAGTGAGGCAGGGAGGGACCCTTTGTTTTTT. Its translation: CASSEAGRDPLFF.

About this clone: The junction and the germline gene differ at one end; a read error may be behind it. The same CDR3 is also encoded by other DNA sequences in this sample. The J gene is TRBJ1-1, the V gene TRBV7-9; D unclear. In germline, CDR1 is SEHNR, CDR2 FQNEAQ (reference sequence). The CDR3 is 14 residues long. CDR3 loop: CASSPRQSNTEAFF. In DNA, the CDR3 is TGTGCCAGCAGCCCTAGGCAGTCGAACACTGAAGCTTTCTTC.

This clone has more than one count but fewer than ten. V gene TRBV5-1 combines with J gene TRBJ2-1, with D perhaps TRBD1 (5 bases). Per the germline V gene, CDR1 is SGHRS and CDR2 is YFSETQ. V was clipped by 0 bases and J by 6 bases, with 7 bases between them. The CDR3 length is 13 residues. DNA of the CDR3: TGCGCCAGCAGCTTGGGACAGACCAATGAGCAGTTCTTC. Its protein product is CASSLGQTNEQFF.

The V gene is TRBV27, the J gene TRBJ1-5; 8 bases are shared with TRBD1. The CDR3 spans 16 residues. From germline, CDR1 is MNHEY and CDR2 SMNVEV (reference sequence). The V and J ends lost 3 bases and 4 bases, in that order; junction bases with no gene match: 8. CDR3 DNA sequence: TGTGCCAGCAGTTTCATCTCAGGGGGCGGGAATCAGCCCCAGCATTTT. Amino acid sequence: CASSFISGGGNQPQHF.

The V and J genes are TRBV7-3 and TRBJ1-1; D is possibly TRBD1 (5 bases). V dropped 8 bases and J dropped 7 bases, with 11 bases sitting between them. The CDR3 sequence is 11 residues long. In germline, CDR1 is SGHTA, CDR2 FQGTGA. The CDR3 region is CASSGGVEAFF. The DNA for the CDR3 is TGTGCCAGCTCGGGGGGGGTTGAAGCTTTCTTT.

This clone was seen a few times. The rearrangement joins TRBV28 to TRBJ1-5; tentative D call: TRBD1 (5 bases). This CDR3 region has 15 residues. Germline V gives CDR1 MDHEN, CDR2 SYDVKM. V shed 9 bases and J shed 6 bases, with 21 bases lying between them. CDR3 in DNA: TGTGCCAGTGGGGACTGGACGACAGAAGGTCAGCCCCAGCATTTT. This encodes CASGDWTTEGQPQHF.

This clone was counted between two and nine times. The chain uses TRBV5-1 and TRBJ2-1, with a weak D call TRBD1 (6 bases). V was clipped by 4 bases and J by 0 bases, with 14 bases between them. CDR1 is SGHRS, CDR2 YFSETQ, per germline. CDR3 size: 16 residues. The CDR3 nucleotides are TGCGCCAGCAGCCCCCAAGGGGGTGGCTCCTACAATGAGCAGTTCTTC. Residues: CASSPQGGGSYNEQFF.

This clone occurred a few times. The V gene is TRBV7-9, the J gene TRBJ1-1; 8 nucleotides line up with TRBD1. V lost 5 bases, J lost 7 bases, and 6 bases stayed unmatched. This CDR3 contains 13 residues. Germline CDR1 and CDR2: SEHNR and FQNEAQ (reference sequence). The CDR3 DNA reads as TGTGCCAGCAGCCCGCAGGGGGCGATTGAAGCTTTCTTT. Translated, it gives CASSPQGAIEAFF. Complete variable domain (other parts from reference TRBV7-9 and TRBJ1-1): DTGVSQNPRHKITKRGQNVTFRCDPISEHNRLYWYRQTLGQGPEFLTYFQNEAQLEKSRLLSDRFSAERPKGSFSTLEIQRTEQGDSAMYLCASSPQGAIEAFFGQGTRLTVV.

This clone was seen more than once but under ten times. The V and J genes are TRBV27 and TRBJ2-7; D is perhaps TRBD2 (6 bases). The germline V and J ends were trimmed by 6 bases and 6 bases, with 9 bases remaining between them. The length of the CDR3 is 11 residues. CDR1 and CDR2 from the germline V gene are MNHEY and SMNVEV (reference sequence). This CDR3 reads CASRTSSEQYF. CDR3 sequence (DNA): TGTGCCAGCAGGACTAGTTCCGAGCAGTACTTC.

This clone was seen a few times. This sequence joins TRBV11-3 and TRBJ1-1, with TRBD1 matching over 7 bases. Germline assignment: CDR1 SGHNT and CDR2 YENEEA. CDR3 size: 16 residues. Trimming took 1 base from V and 6 from J; bases not matched to a gene: 11. CDR3 amino acids: CASSLGDSGVMAEAFF. The CDR3 coding sequence is TGTGCCAGCAGCTTAGGGGACAGCGGAGTCATGGCTGAAGCTTTCTTT.

This clone was seen more than once but under ten times. V and J are TRBV19 and TRBJ2-7; 9 nucleotides agree with TRBD1. J gave up 3 bases and V 0 bases, and 9 bases lay outside the gene matches. The CDR3 is 17 residues long. Germline V CDR1 and CDR2: LNHDA, SQIVND (reference sequence). The CDR3 loop reads CASSIEVRGQGHYEQYF. The DNA of the CDR3 is TGTGCCAGTAGTATAGAGGTACGGGGACAGGGTCACTACGAGCAGTACTTC.

This clone showed up just a few times. The chain is built from TRBV19 and TRBJ1-3; D unclear. Germline V gene data show CDR1 as LNHDA and CDR2 as SQIVND (reference sequence). The CDR3 runs 15 residues. The germline V and J ends were trimmed by 7 bases and 8 bases, with 21 bases remaining between them. CDR3 DNA: TGTGCCAGTACCTCCAGAAGGTTATTCCGGGACACCATATATTTT. Translation gives CASTSRRLFRDTIYF.

This clone appeared a single time. V is TRBV4-1 and J is TRBJ2-7, with a possible D match to TRBD2 (5 bases). V was clipped by 0 bases and J by 5 bases, with 17 bases between them. Germline CDR1 MGHRA, CDR2 YSYEKL. The CDR3 totals 16 residues. Here the CDR3 reads CASSQDVPSLFDEQYF. The CDR3 DNA sequence: TGCGCCAGCAGCCAAGATGTTCCTAGCCTGTTTGACGAGCAGTACTTC.

Points on this clone: The germline gene is not matched at one end of the junction; a read error may be the cause. The genes are TRBV19 and TRBJ1-1, with 7 bases identical to TRBD1. There are 12 residues in the CDR3. Germline V gives CDR1 LNHDA, CDR2 SQIVND (reference sequence). The CDR3 region has the DNA TGTGCCAGTAGTCTACAGGGGACTGAAACTTTCTTT. Translated, it gives CASSLQGTETFF.

This clone was picked up a small number of times. J is TRBJ2-7 and V is TRBV5-1; the D is unclear. From germline, CDR1 is SGHRS and CDR2 YFSETQ. This CDR3 comprises 14 residues. V was clipped by 4 bases and J by 4 bases, with 15 bases between them. The CDR3 DNA follows: TGCGCCAGCAGCCTCCACCCCGGTGAATACGAGCAGTACTTC. Residues: CASSLHPGEYEQYF. Variable domain in full (rest from reference TRBV5-1 and TRBJ2-7): KAGVTQTPRYLIKTRGQQVTLSCSPISGHRSVSWYQQTPGQGLQFLFEYFSETQRNKGNFPGRFSGRQFSNSRSEMNVSTLELGDSALYLCASSLHPGEYEQYFGPGTRLTVT.

This clone was counted between two and nine times. The V gene is TRBV11-3, the J gene TRBJ2-2, with TRBD2 as a possible D gene (6 bases). The CDR3 runs 18 residues. The V end lost 0 bases, the J end lost 5 bases, and 19 bases lay between the germline ends. Germline CDR1 and CDR2: SGHNT and YENEEA. The CDR3 bases are TGTGCCAGCAGCTTAGATGTTTTTGGAGGGAGTAGGACCGGGGAGCTGTTTTTT. This sequence encodes CASSLDVFGGSRTGELFF.

The sample holds a few counts of this clone. The V call is TRBV10-1, the J call TRBJ2-7, with D possibly matching TRBD1 (5 bases). The CDR3 runs to 13 residues. Germline-derived CDR1 and CDR2 are WNHNN and SYGVQD (reference sequence). The V gene lost 2 bases and the J gene lost 3 bases, with 8 bases spanning the gap. The CDR3 region is CASSEPGNYEQYF. For the CDR3, the DNA is TGCGCCAGCAGTGAGCCAGGGAACTACGAGCAGTACTTC.

This clone turned up a few times. The sample has other DNA sequences that encode this CDR3 too. The CDR3 DNA is TGTGCCAGCAGCTCCTCTAGTGTCTCCTACAATGAGCAGTTCTTC. It codes for CASSSSSVSYNEQFF. This chain uses TRBV7-9 with TRBJ2-1; D is ambiguous. This CDR3 contains 15 residues. Looked up from germline, CDR1 is SEHNR and CDR2 is FQNEAQ (reference sequence). V was trimmed by 4 bases and J by 0 bases, leaving 10 bases between them.

V is TRBV7-2 and J is TRBJ1-1, with D maybe TRBD1 (5 bases). Trimming took 6 bases from V and 2 from J, leaving 10 bases between them. CDR3 size: 13 residues. Looked up from germline, CDR1 is SGHTA and CDR2 is FQGNSA. Here the CDR3 DNA reads TGTGCCAGCAGTTTCGACAGCAACACTGAAGCTTTCTTT. Amino acid sequence: CASSFDSNTEAFF.

V usage is TRBV13 and J usage is TRBJ2-1, with TRBD2 matching 9 bases. With 5 bases clipped from V and 6 bases from J, the junction kept 14 bases outside the gene matches. The CDR3 covers 17 residues. Germline CDR1 and CDR2: PRHDT and FYEKMQ (reference sequence). The DNA of the CDR3 is TGTGCCAGCAGCCTCTACCTAGCGGGACACTCCGTCAATGAGCAGTTCTTC. Its protein product is CASSLYLAGHSVNEQFF.

In nucleotides, the CDR3 is TGTGCCAGCAGCCCGGGGGGCAGGGGGCTTTCTGGCGAGCAGTACTTC. It yields the protein CASSPGGRGLSGEQYF. This chain connects TRBV5-4 to TRBJ2-7; D perhaps matches TRBD1 (8 bases). Germline CDR1 and CDR2: SGHNT and YYREEE (reference sequence). The CDR3 runs 16 residues. V was cut by 4 bases and J by 6 bases, with 23 bases left in between.

The table lists this clone with a few counts. The rearrangement uses TRBV2 and TRBJ2-3; D is undetermined. The germline V and J ends were trimmed by 3 bases and 6 bases, with 13 bases remaining between them. Germline V gene data show CDR1 as SNHLY and CDR2 as FYNNEI. CDR3 length: 14 residues. The DNA for the CDR3 is TGTGCCAGCAGTGAGGGCCCCCAAGGTGATACGCAGTATTTT. Translated: CASSEGPQGDTQYF.